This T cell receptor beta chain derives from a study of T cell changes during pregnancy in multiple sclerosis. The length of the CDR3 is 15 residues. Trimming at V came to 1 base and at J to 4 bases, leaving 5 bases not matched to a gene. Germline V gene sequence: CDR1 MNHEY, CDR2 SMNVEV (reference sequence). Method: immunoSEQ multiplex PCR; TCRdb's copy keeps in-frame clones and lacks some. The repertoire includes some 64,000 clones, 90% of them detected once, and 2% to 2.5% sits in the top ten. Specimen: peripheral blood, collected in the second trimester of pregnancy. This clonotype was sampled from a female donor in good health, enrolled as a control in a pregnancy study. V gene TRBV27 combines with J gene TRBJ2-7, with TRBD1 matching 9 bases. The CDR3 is CASSLFLGQGYEQYF. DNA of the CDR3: TGTGCCAGCAGTTTATTTTTGGGACAGGGTTACGAGCAGTACTTC.